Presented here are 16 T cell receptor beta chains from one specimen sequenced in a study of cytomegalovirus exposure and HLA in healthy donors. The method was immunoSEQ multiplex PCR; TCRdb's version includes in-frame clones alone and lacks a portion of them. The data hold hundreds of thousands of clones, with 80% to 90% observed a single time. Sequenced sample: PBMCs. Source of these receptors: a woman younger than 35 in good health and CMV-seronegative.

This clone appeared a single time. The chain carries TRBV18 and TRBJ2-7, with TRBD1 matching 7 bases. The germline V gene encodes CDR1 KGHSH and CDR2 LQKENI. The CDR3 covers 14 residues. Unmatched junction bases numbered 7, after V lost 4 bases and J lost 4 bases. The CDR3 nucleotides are TGTGCCAGCTCACAGGGACAGACGATTTACGAGCAGTACTTC. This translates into CASSQGQTIYEQYF.

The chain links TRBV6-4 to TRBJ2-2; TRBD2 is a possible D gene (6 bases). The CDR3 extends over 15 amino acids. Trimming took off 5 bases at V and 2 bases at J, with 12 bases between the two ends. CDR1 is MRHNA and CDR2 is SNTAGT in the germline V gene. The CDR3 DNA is TGTGCCAGCAGTCACGGGACTGGAAACACCGGGGAGCTGTTTTTT. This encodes CASSHGTGNTGELFF.

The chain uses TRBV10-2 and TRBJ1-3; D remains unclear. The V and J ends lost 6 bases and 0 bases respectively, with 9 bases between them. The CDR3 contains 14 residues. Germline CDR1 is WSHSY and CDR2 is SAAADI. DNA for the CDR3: TGCGCCAGCAGGGAGAATAACTCTGGAAACACCATATATTTT. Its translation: CASRENNSGNTIYF.

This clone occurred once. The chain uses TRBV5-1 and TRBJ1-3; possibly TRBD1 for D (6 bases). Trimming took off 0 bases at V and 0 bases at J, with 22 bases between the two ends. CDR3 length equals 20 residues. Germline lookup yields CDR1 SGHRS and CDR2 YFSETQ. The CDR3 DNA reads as TGCGCCAGCAGCTTGGGGGGGCTGGCAGACCAGTTTTACTCTGGAAACACCATATATTTT. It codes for CASSLGGLADQFYSGNTIYF.

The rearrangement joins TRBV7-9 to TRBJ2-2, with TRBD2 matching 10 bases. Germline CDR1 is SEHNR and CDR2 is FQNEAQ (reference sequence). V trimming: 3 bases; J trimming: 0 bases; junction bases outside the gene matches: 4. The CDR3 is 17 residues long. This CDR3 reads CASSFPLAGANTGELFF. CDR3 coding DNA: TGTGCCAGCAGCTTCCCTCTAGCGGGAGCGAACACCGGGGAGCTGTTTTTT.

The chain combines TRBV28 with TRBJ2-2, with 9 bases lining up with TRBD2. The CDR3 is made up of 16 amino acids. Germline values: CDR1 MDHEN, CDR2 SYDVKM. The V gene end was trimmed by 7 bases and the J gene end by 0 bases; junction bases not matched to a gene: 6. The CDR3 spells CASTDSGSSNTGELFF. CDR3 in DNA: TGTGCCAGCACCGATAGCGGGAGTTCGAACACCGGGGAGCTGTTTTTT.

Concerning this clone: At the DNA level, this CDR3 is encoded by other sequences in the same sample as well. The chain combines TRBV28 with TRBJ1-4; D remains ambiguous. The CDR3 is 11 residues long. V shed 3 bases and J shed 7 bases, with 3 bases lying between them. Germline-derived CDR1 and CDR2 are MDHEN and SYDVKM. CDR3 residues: CASSFGEKLFF. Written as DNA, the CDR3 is TGTGCCAGCAGTTTCGGTGAAAAACTGTTTTTT.

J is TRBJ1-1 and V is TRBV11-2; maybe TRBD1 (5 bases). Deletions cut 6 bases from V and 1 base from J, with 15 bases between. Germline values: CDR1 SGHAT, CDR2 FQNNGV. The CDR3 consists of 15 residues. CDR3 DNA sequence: TGTGCCAGCAGGCCGGGGGGAGGTGCGAACACTGAAGCTTTCTTT. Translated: CASRPGGGANTEAFF.

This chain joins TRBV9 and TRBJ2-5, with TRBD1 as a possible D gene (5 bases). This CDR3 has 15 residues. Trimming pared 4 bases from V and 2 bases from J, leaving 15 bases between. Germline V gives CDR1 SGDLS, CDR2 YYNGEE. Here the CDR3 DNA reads TGTGCCAGCAGCACTCGACAGATAGAACAAGAGACCCAGTACTTC. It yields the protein CASSTRQIEQETQYF.

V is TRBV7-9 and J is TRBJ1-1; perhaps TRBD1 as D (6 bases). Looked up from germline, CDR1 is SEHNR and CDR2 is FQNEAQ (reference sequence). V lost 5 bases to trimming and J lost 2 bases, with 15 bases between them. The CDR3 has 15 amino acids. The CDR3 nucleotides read TGTGCCAGCAGCCCCCGGACAGTGATAAACACTGAAGCTTTCTTT. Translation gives CASSPRTVINTEAFF. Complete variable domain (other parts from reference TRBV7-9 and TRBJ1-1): DTGVSQNPRHKITKRGQNVTFRCDPISEHNRLYWYRQTLGQGPEFLTYFQNEAQLEKSRLLSDRFSAERPKGSFSTLEIQRTEQGDSAMYLCASSPRTVINTEAFFGQGTRLTVV.

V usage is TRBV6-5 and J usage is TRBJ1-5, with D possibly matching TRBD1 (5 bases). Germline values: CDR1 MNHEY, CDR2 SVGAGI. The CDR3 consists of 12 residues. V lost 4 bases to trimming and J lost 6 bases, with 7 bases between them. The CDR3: CASSSRVQPQHF. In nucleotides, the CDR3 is TGTGCCAGCAGTTCCAGGGTTCAGCCCCAGCATTTT.

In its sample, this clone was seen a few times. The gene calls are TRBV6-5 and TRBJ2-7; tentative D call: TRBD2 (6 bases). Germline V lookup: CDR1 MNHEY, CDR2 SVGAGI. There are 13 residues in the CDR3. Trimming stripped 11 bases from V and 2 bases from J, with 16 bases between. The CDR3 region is CAVWAGGPYEQYF. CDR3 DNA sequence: TGTGCCGTTTGGGCCGGGGGTCCCTACGAGCAGTACTTC.

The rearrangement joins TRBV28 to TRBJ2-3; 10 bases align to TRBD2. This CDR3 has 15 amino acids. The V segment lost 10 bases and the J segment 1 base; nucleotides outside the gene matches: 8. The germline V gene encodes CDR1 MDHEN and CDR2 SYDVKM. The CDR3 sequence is CATSLAGTRTDTQYF. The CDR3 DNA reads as TGTGCCACCTCACTAGCGGGGACTCGCACAGATACGCAGTATTTT.

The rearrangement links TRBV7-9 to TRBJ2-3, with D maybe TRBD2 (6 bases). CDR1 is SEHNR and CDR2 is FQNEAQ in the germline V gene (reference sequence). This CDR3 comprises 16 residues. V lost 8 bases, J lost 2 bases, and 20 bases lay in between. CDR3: CASSASQRVDTDTQYF. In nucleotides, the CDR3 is TGTGCCAGCTCAGCTTCTCAGCGGGTGGACACAGATACGCAGTATTTT.

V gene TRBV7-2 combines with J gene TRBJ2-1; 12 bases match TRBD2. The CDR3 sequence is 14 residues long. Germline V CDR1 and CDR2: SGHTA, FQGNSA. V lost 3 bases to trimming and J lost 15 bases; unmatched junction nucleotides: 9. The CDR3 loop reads CASSFSTSGSLLFF. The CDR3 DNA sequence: TGTGCCAGCAGCTTTTCGACTAGCGGGAGTCTTCTGTTCTTC.

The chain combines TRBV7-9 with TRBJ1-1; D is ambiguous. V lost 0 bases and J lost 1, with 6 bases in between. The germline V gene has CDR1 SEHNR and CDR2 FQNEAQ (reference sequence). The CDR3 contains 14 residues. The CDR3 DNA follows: TGTGCCAGCAGCTTAGCCCGGGGGAACACTGAAGCTTTCTTT. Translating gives CASSLARGNTEAFF.